The rows below give T cell receptor beta chains drawn from one sample of a study of shared clonotypes between healthy human individuals. Using immunoSEQ multiplex PCR, the repertoire was profiled, and TCRdb retains in-frame clones only, with some absent. The sample yields 450,000 to 600,000 clones, 79% seen once. Sequencing input: PBMCs. These receptor sequences come from a woman aged 40 to 49 in good health. Some clones in this sample may be carry-over from other donors' samples. Both conserved end residues are part of each CDR3. D genes are given only for firm matches. Size is stated for part of the rows, as once, few or many counts, or as a class when the clone is expanded.

NA | NA | TRBJ2-1 | TRBV30 | CAWSVAGEQFF | TGTGCCTGGAGTGTCGCCGGGGAGCAGTTCTTC
NA | once | TRBJ1-5 | TRBV18 | CASSPPDRNQPQHF | TGTGCCAGCTCACCACCGGACAGAAATCAGCCCCAGCATTTT
NA | NA | TRBJ1-2 | TRBV18 | CASSDGANYGYTF | TGTGCCAGCTCAGACGGAGCTAACTATGGCTACACCTTC
NA | once | TRBJ2-5 | TRBV7-2 | CASSLSGRAGETQYF | TGTGCCAGCAGCTTAAGCGGCAGGGCAGGAGAGACCCAGTACTTC
NA | NA | TRBJ1-5 | TRBV6-6 | CASSAGEYDNQPQHF | TGTGCCAGCAGTGCAGGGGAATACGACAATCAGCCCCAGCATTTT
TRBD2 | NA | TRBJ2-3 | TRBV6-1 | CASTTSGSTDTQYF | TGTGCCAGTACAACTAGCGGGAGTACAGATACGCAGTATTTT
TRBD2 | NA | TRBJ2-2 | TRBV30 | CAWNKASGRSTGELFF | TGTGCCTGGAATAAAGCTAGCGGGAGGTCGACCGGGGAGCTGTTTTTT
TRBD1 | NA | TRBJ2-7 | TRBV7-8 | CASSQGEIYEQYF | TGTGCCAGCTCCCAGGGGGAAATCTACGAGCAGTACTTC
NA | NA | TRBJ2-1 | TRBV11-2 | CASSFVGTYDEQFF | TGTGCCAGCAGCTTCGTCGGGACTTACGATGAGCAGTTCTTC
NA | few | TRBJ2-7 | TRBV5-1 | CASSLGSAGSSYEQYF | TGCGCCAGCAGCCTGGGCAGTGCCGGGTCTTCCTACGAGCAGTACTTC
TRBD1 | NA | TRBJ2-1 | TRBV4-2 | CASSQPRDRQFF | TGTGCCAGCAGCCAACCTAGGGACAGGCAGTTCTTC
TRBD1 | NA | TRBJ1-2 | TRBV19 | CASSPGGPYGYTF | TGTGCCAGTAGTCCAGGGGGCCCATATGGCTACACCTTC
TRBD1 | NA | TRBJ1-1 | TRBV5-1 | CASRGQGGRNTEAFF | TGCGCCAGCAGAGGACAGGGTGGAAGAAACACTGAAGCTTTCTTT
TRBD1 | NA | TRBJ2-1 | TRBV7-2 | CASRPGTGRYNEQFF | TGTGCCAGCAGGCCTGGGACAGGGCGCTACAATGAGCAGTTCTTC
TRBD2 | NA | TRBJ2-3 | TRBV11-2 | CASSYPSGSGPDTQYF | TGTGCCAGCAGCTATCCTAGCGGGAGTGGTCCAGATACGCAGTATTTT
NA | once | TRBJ1-1 | TRBV19 | CASSTPGGLPQAFF | TGTGCCAGTAGTACCCCCGGGGGGCTACCCCAGGCTTTCTTT